Shown below are 31 T cell receptor beta chains from a single sample sequenced in a study of blood T cells in healthy people across ages. A sample-barcoded 5' primer and a J-beta primer mix were used in a second PCR of roughly 6 to 12 cycles. One entry per CDR3 protein, called by TCRdb with MiXCR from the 5' RACE reads. The sample lists 760,000 or so distinct CDR3 sequences, around 25% occurring once. The sample was also linked to a second study, of T cells of mothers and their children.

Sequences were obtained from blood. These receptors all stem from a boy younger than 18 in good health.

This sequence joins TRBV29-1 and TRBJ2-1; D is uncertain. V lost 5 bases and J lost 10, with 9 bases in between. Germline V gives CDR1 SQVTM, CDR2 ANQGSEA. The CDR3 extends over 10 amino acids. The CDR3 DNA reads TGCAGCGTTTCGGGCTCCGAGCAGTTCTTC. Residues: CSVSGSEQFF.

This clonotype came up a few times. J is TRBJ2-1 and V is TRBV12-3 or TRBV12-4; 9 bases match TRBD2. V was pared by 3 bases and J by 6 bases, with 12 bases of the junction left unmatched. This CDR3 comprises 17 residues. This CDR3 reads CASSLGLGWREGNEQFF. The CDR3 nucleotides read TGTGCCAGCAGTTTGGGTCTTGGGTGGCGGGAGGGCAATGAGCAGTTCTTC.

The chain has TRBV3-1 and TRBJ2-5; D tentatively reads TRBD1 or TRBD2 (5 bases each). The CDR3 contains 15 residues. The germline V and J ends were trimmed by 3 bases and 2 bases, with 13 bases remaining between them. Germline V gene sequence: CDR1 LGHDT, CDR2 YNNKEL (reference sequence). The CDR3 is CASSHAGRVQETQYF. CDR3 sequence (DNA): TGTGCCAGCAGCCATGCGGGCAGGGTACAAGAGACCCAGTACTTC.

V gene TRBV7-2 combines with J gene TRBJ1-2; possible D gene TRBD1, 5 bases. Trimming stripped 0 bases from V and 6 bases from J, with 17 bases between. The CDR3 covers 16 residues. Germline assignment: CDR1 SGHTA and CDR2 FQGNSA. CDR3 nucleotide sequence: TGTGCCAGCAGCTTAGCGACAGCCGCCATTTTTAATGGCTACACCTTC. This gives the protein CASSLATAAIFNGYTF.

A few counts support this clonotype. This chain connects TRBV19 to TRBJ2-3; TRBD2 agrees at 9 bases. V shed 5 bases, J shed 0 bases, and the junction held 6 bases outside the gene matches. CDR1 is LNHDA, CDR2 SQIVND, per germline (reference sequence). CDR3 size: 16 residues. The CDR3 loop is CASSLQGLASTDTQYF. The CDR3 nucleotides read TGTGCCAGTAGTCTTCAGGGACTAGCTAGCACAGATACGCAGTATTTT.

Of note for this clonotype: The junction departs from germline at one end; a sequencing error may be responsible. The rearrangement joins TRBV24-1 to TRBJ1-2; 7 bases are shared with TRBD1. CDR1 is KGHDR, CDR2 SFDVKD, per germline. The CDR3 is 13 amino acids. CDR3 nucleotides: TGTGCTACCAGTGAACAGGGGTTCTATGGCTACACCTTC. This translates into CATSEQGFYGYTF.

This clonotype appeared a few times. V and J are TRBV7-6 and TRBJ2-5; 7 positions agree with TRBD1. The CDR3 contains 13 residues. V shed 5 bases, J shed 9 bases, and the junction held 9 bases outside the gene matches. Germline V gene lookup returns CDR1 SGHVS and CDR2 FNYEAQ. In DNA form, the CDR3 reads TGTGCCAGCAGCGAGGGACAGAGCAGGGCCCAGTACTTC. Translating gives CASSEGQSRAQYF.

This clonotype appeared many times. The V call is TRBV7-6, the J call TRBJ1-1; 10 nucleotides match TRBD1. Germline CDR1 and CDR2: SGHVS and FNYEAQ. Germline trimming cut 4 bases from V and 1 base from J; bases unmatched to any gene: 3. The CDR3 totals 15 residues. For the CDR3, the DNA is TGTGCCAGCAGCTCACGACAGGGGGCGAACACTGAAGCTTTCTTT. Its translation: CASSSRQGANTEAFF.

This clonotype was detected many times. The junction and the germline gene differ at one end; a read error may be behind it. V usage is TRBV6-5 and J usage is TRBJ2-7, with 10 bases lining up with TRBD2. Germline V lookup: CDR1 MNHEY, CDR2 SVGAGI. The CDR3 has 14 amino acids. Here the CDR3 reads CASSYSSGSYEQYF. The CDR3 DNA is TGCGCCAGCAGCTATTCTAGCGGGAGTTACGAGCAGTACTTC.

The chain joins TRBV11-2 to TRBJ2-2; D ambiguous. The V end was cut by 2 bases, the J end by 7 bases, with 2 bases between. Germline V gene lookup returns CDR1 SGHAT and CDR2 FQNNGV. This CDR3 has 11 amino acids. CDR3 residues: CASSLHGELFF. Here the CDR3 DNA reads TGTGCCAGCAGCTTACACGGGGAGCTGTTTTTT.

The CDR3 region has the DNA TGTGCCAGCAGAGACAACACCCCTGGCGGAGAGACCCAGTACTTC. Its protein is CASRDNTPGGETQYF. The chain links TRBV6-5 to TRBJ2-5; the D is unclear. Deletions cut 6 bases from V and 4 bases from J, with 18 bases between. Germline loops: CDR1 MNHEY, CDR2 SVGAGI. There are 15 residues in the CDR3.

The gene calls are TRBV7-9 and TRBJ1-3; 10 bases agree with TRBD1. CDR3 length: 15 residues. The germline CDR1 and CDR2 sequences are SEHNR and FQNEAQ (reference sequence). In nucleotides, the CDR3 is TGTGTCTTGGGACAGGGGAGTATCTCTGGAAACACCATATATTTT. It encodes CVLGQGSISGNTIYF.

This clonotype was counted a few times. The chain has TRBV29-1 and TRBJ2-1; D unresolved. This CDR3 is 15 amino acids long. Trimming took off 1 base at V and 0 bases at J, with 10 bases between the two ends. Germline V gene lookup returns CDR1 SQVTM and CDR2 ANQGSEA. This CDR3 is CSVEAKMDSYNEQFF. The CDR3 bases are TGCAGCGTTGAAGCAAAGATGGACTCCTACAATGAGCAGTTCTTC.

V usage is TRBV7-2 and J usage is TRBJ2-7; weak D call: TRBD2 (6 bases). The germline CDR1 and CDR2 sequences are SGHTA and FQGNSA. The CDR3 extends over 15 amino acids. The germline V and J ends were trimmed by 5 bases and 7 bases, with 21 bases remaining between them. CDR3 loop: CASSARSGTVREQYF. CDR3 DNA sequence: TGTGCCAGCAGCGCCCGATCCGGGACTGTAAGAGAGCAGTACTTC.

The V call is TRBV29-1, the J call TRBJ2-7; D possibly corresponds to TRBD1 (5 bases). CDR1 and CDR2 from the germline V gene are SQVTM and ANQGSEA. The CDR3 has 13 amino acids. V was cut by 4 bases and J by 0 bases, with 10 bases left in between. The CDR3 is CSVAYRISYEQYF. CDR3 DNA sequence: TGCAGCGTTGCTTACAGGATCTCCTACGAGCAGTACTTC.

V is TRBV6-2 or TRBV6-3 and J is TRBJ1-1; D call uncertain. Per germline, CDR1 MNHEY and CDR2 SVGEGT. V dropped 1 base and J dropped 6 bases, with 12 bases sitting between them. The CDR3 totals 14 residues. The CDR3 protein is CASSYLNRQPEAFF. The DNA of the CDR3 is TGTGCCAGCAGTTACTTAAATAGGCAACCTGAAGCTTTCTTT.

This clonotype has a count of ten or more. The chain has TRBV7-2 and TRBJ2-6; unclear D gene. CDR1 and CDR2 from the germline V gene are SGHTA and FQGNSA. The ends were cut back, 1 base at V and 1 base at J, with 8 bases in the middle. This CDR3 is built from 16 residues. The CDR3 DNA reads TGTGCCAGCAGCTTAGGCAGTCGTTCTGGGGCCAACGTCCTGACTTTC. Translated, it gives CASSLGSRSGANVLTF.

V usage is TRBV3-1 and J usage is TRBJ1-1; TRBD1 matches at 7 bases. Germline CDR1 is LGHDT and CDR2 is YNNKEL (reference sequence). The CDR3 has 14 residues. J lost 5 bases, V lost 4 bases, and 7 bases had no gene match. CDR3 nucleotides: TGTGCCAGCAGCCGGATGGACAGGTTGACTGAAGCTTTCTTT. Encoded protein: CASSRMDRLTEAFF.

The chain carries TRBV29-1 and TRBJ2-3; unclear D gene. The V and J ends lost 6 bases and 1 base respectively, with 8 bases between them. Germline loops: CDR1 SQVTM, CDR2 ANQGSEA. The CDR3 runs 12 residues. The CDR3 loop is CSVYVGTDTQYF. In DNA, the CDR3 is TGCAGCGTATACGTCGGCACAGATACGCAGTATTTT.

The rearrangement uses TRBV7-9 and TRBJ1-6; TRBD1 might be the D (6 bases). Germline-derived CDR1 and CDR2 are SEHNR and FQNEAQ (reference sequence). V was cut by 5 bases and J by 7 bases, with 24 bases left in between. There are 18 residues in the CDR3. This chain's CDR3 is CASSPITGLSASNSPLHF. The CDR3 nucleotides read TGTGCCAGCAGCCCAATAACAGGGCTCTCCGCCTCAAATTCACCCCTCCACTTT. The full variable domain, in which reference TRBV7-9 and TRBJ1-6 provide the parts outside the CDR3, is DTGVSQNPRHKITKRGQNVTFRCDPISEHNRLYWYRQTLGQGPEFLTYFQNEAQLEKSRLLSDRFSAERPKGSFSTLEIQRTEQGDSAMYLCASSPITGLSASNSPLHFGNGTRLTVT.

The chain has TRBV12-3 or TRBV12-4 and TRBJ2-1; TRBD2 matches 9 bases. This CDR3 region has 15 residues. Unmatched junction bases numbered 11, after V lost 7 bases and J lost 7 bases. CDR3 bases: TGTGCCAGCAATCCGGCGGGGGGGCTCTTAAATGAGCAGTTCTTC. This sequence encodes CASNPAGGLLNEQFF.

This chain links TRBV24-1 with TRBJ2-5; tentatively, D is TRBD2 (6 bases). Germline values: CDR1 KGHDR, CDR2 SFDVKD. V was trimmed by 3 bases and J by 9 bases, leaving 19 bases between them. CDR3 length: 15 residues. The DNA of the CDR3 is TGTGCCACCAGTGATCCGGGGGAGGCCATGGAGGCCCAGTACTTC. Translating gives CATSDPGEAMEAQYF.

This clonotype was seen only a few times. The chain carries TRBV20-1 and TRBJ2-2; 9 bases line up with TRBD2. The CDR3 loop spans 16 amino acids. The V gene end was trimmed by 3 bases and the J gene end by 0 bases; junction bases not matched to a gene: 5. CDR1 and CDR2 (germline): DFQATT, SNEGSKA (reference sequence). CDR3 nucleotide sequence: TGCAGTGCTAGTCCTAGCGGGGCAACGAACACCGGGGAGCTGTTTTTT. Protein: CSASPSGATNTGELFF.

This clonotype was picked up a small number of times. The chain employs TRBV12-3 or TRBV12-4 and TRBJ1-2; D call uncertain. V dropped 0 bases and J dropped 7 bases, with 12 bases sitting between them. The CDR3 is made up of 14 amino acids. In DNA, the CDR3 is TGTGCCAGCAGTTTAGCAGCGACCGGTCTTGGCTACACCTTC. Its protein is CASSLAATGLGYTF.

The table lists this clonotype with a few counts. This sequence joins TRBV7-9 and TRBJ2-7, with a tentative D call TRBD2 (6 bases). Trimming left V 8 bases short and J 3 bases short, with 11 bases between. Per germline, CDR1 SEHNR and CDR2 FQNEAQ (reference sequence). There are 12 residues in the CDR3. The CDR3 loop is CASGLSVYEQYF. The CDR3 nucleotides read TGTGCCAGCGGACTATCCGTCTACGAGCAGTACTTC.

This clonotype was counted between two and nine times. This chain links TRBV28 with TRBJ2-1, with D possibly matching TRBD2 (6 bases). V shed 6 bases and J shed 5 bases, with 20 bases lying between them. The CDR3 covers 16 residues. The V gene's germline CDR1 is MDHEN and CDR2 SYDVKM. The CDR3 DNA reads as TGTGCCAGCAGCCTTGGGTTGACGGGAGCTGACAATGAGCAGTTCTTC. The encoded protein is CASSLGLTGADNEQFF.

The chain couples TRBV12-3 or TRBV12-4 to TRBJ1-2; perhaps TRBD1 as D (5 bases). This CDR3 has 12 amino acids. The V and J ends lost 6 bases and 8 bases respectively, with 13 bases between them. The chain's CDR3 is CASSPGGLGYTF. CDR3 in DNA: TGTGCCAGCAGCCCGGGGGGTTTGGGCTACACCTTC.

This clonotype appeared a few times. The chain uses TRBV6-1 and TRBJ2-3; D may be TRBD1 or TRBD2 (6 bases each). This CDR3 spans 15 amino acids. Trimming stripped 6 bases from V and 1 base from J, with 14 bases between. Per germline, CDR1 MNHNS and CDR2 SASEGT. The CDR3 DNA is TGTGCCAGCAGCCAGGGGTGGGAGGGCACAGATACGCAGTATTTT. It yields the protein CASSQGWEGTDTQYF.

This chain uses TRBV18 with TRBJ2-2, with D uncertain. V was clipped by 1 base and J by 5 bases, with 5 bases between them. CDR3 size: 13 residues. The germline CDR1 and CDR2 sequences are KGHSH and LQKENI. CDR3 in amino acids: CASSPQLTGELFF. As DNA, the CDR3 is TGTGCCAGCTCACCACAGTTAACCGGGGAGCTGTTTTTT.

This clonotype turned up a few times. The CDR3 DNA reads as TGTGCCAGCAGTTTTGGGGGGTACACTGAAGCTTTCTTT. Translating it yields CASSFGGYTEAFF. The rearrangement links TRBV12-3 or TRBV12-4 to TRBJ1-1; weak D call: TRBD1 (5 bases). CDR3 size: 13 residues. Trimming took 3 bases from V and 3 from J, leaving 8 bases between them.

This clonotype appeared a few times. CDR3 in amino acids: CASSLRGIQYF. CDR3 sequence (DNA): TGTGCCAGCAGTCTCAGGGGCATTCAGTACTTC. The V gene is TRBV12-3 or TRBV12-4, the J gene TRBJ2-4, with a possible D match to TRBD1 (6 bases). The CDR3 is 11 residues long. V lost 5 bases to trimming and J lost 9 bases, with 8 bases between them.